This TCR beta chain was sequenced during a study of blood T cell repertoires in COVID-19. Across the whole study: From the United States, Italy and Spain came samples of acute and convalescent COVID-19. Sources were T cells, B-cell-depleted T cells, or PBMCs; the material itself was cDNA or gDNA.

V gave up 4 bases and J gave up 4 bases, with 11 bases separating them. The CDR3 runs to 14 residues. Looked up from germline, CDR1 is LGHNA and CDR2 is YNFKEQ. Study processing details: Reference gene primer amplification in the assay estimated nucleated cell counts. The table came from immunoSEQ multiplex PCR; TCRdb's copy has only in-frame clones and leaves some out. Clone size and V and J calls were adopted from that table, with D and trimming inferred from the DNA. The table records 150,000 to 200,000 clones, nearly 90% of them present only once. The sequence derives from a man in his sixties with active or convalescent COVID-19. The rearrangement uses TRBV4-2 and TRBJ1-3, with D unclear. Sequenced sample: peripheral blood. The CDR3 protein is CASSPAGRGNTIYF. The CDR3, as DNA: TGTGCCAGCAGCCCCGCGGGCCGAGGAAACACCATATATTTT.